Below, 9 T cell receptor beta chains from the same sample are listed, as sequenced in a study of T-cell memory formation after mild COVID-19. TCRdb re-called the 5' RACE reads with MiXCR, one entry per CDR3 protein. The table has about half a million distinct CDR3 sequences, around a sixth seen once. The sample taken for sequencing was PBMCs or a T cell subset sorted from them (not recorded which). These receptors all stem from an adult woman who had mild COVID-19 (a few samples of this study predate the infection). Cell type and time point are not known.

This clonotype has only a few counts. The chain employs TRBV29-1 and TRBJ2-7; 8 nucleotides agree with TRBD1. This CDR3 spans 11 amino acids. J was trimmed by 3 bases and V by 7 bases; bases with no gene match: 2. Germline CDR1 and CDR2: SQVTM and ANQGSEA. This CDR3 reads CSGQGSYEQYF. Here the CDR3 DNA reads TGCAGCGGACAGGGGAGCTACGAGCAGTACTTC.

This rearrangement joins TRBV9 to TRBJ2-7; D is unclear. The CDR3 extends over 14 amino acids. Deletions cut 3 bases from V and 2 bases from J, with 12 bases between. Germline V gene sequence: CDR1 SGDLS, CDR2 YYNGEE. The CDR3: CASSADGLAYEQYF. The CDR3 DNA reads TGTGCCAGCAGCGCGGACGGCTTGGCCTACGAGCAGTACTTC.

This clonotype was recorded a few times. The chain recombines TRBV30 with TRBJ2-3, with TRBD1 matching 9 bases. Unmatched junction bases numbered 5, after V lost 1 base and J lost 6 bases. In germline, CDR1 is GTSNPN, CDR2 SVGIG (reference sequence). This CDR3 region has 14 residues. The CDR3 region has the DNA TGTGCCTGGAGTGGAACAGGGGGCAGGGATACGCAGTATTTT. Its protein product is CAWSGTGGRDTQYF. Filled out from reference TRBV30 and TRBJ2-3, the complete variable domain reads SQTIHQWPATLVQPVGSPLSLECTVEGTSNPNLYWYRQAAGRGLQLLFYSVGIGQISSEVPQNLSASRPQDRQFILSSKKLLLSDSGFYLCAWSGTGGRDTQYFGPGTRLTVL.

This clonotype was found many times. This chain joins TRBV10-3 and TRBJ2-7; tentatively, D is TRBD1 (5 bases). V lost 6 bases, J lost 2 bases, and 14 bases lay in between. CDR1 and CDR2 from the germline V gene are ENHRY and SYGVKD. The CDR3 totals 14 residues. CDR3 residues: CAIRAAGIPYEQYF. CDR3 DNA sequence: TGTGCCATCAGGGCGGCAGGGATACCCTACGAGCAGTACTTC.

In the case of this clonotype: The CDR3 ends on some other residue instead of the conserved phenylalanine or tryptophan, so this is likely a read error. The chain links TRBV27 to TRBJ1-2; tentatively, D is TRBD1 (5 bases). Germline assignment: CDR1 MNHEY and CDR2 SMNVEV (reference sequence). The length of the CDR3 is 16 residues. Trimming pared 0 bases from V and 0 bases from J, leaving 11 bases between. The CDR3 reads CASSLSPLTANYGYTL. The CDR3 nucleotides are TGTGCCAGCAGTTTATCCCCCTTGACAGCTAACTATGGCTACACCTTA.

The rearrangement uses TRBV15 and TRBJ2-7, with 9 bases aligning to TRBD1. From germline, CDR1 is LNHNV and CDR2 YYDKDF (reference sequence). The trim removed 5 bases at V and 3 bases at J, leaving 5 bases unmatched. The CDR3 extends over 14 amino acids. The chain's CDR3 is CATSLRDRDYEQYF. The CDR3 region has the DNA TGTGCCACCAGCCTCCGGGACAGGGACTACGAGCAGTACTTC.

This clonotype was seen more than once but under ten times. The CDR3 loop is CASIEFDTQYF. DNA of the CDR3: TGTGCCAGCATAGAGTTTGATACGCAGTATTTT. J is TRBJ2-3 and V is TRBV27; D uncertain. V lost 7 bases and J lost 6, with 8 bases in between. The CDR3 extends over 11 amino acids. The germline V gene encodes CDR1 MNHEY and CDR2 SMNVEV (reference sequence).

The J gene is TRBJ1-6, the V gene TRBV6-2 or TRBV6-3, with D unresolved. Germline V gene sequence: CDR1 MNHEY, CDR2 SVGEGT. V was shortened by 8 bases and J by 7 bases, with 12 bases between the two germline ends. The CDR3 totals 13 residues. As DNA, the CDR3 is TGTGCCAGCGGCACTCGACTAAATTCACCCCTCCACTTT. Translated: CASGTRLNSPLHF.

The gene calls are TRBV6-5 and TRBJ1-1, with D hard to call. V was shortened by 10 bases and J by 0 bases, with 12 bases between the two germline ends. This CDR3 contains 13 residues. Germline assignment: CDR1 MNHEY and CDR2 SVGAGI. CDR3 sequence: CATQLDLNTEAFF. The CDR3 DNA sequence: TGTGCCACCCAGTTGGACCTGAACACTGAAGCTTTCTTT.